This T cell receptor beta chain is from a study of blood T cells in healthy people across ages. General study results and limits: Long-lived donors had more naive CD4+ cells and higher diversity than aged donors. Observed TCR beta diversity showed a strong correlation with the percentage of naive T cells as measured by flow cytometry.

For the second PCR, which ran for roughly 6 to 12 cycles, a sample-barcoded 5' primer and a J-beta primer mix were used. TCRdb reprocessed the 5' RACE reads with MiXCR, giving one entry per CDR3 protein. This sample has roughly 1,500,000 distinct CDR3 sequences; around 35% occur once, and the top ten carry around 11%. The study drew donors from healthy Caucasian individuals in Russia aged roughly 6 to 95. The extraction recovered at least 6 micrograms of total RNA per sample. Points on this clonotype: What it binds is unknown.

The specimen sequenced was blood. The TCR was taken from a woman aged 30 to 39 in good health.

Here the CDR3 DNA reads TGTGCCAGCAGTGAAGGAGACGCCTACAATGAGCAGTTCTTC. This translates into CASSEGDAYNEQFF. The genes are TRBV7-3 and TRBJ2-1; D is undetermined. Trimming stripped 6 bases from V and 2 bases from J, with 11 bases between. This CDR3 comprises 14 residues. Germline CDR1 reads SGHTA; CDR2 reads FQGTGA.